This T cell receptor (beta chain) was captured in a study of shared clonotypes between healthy human individuals. Libraries were prepared by immunoSEQ multiplex PCR; TCRdb keeps only in-frame clonotypes and omits some of them. This sample has about 330,000 clones; about nine tenths occur once, and the top ten carry 15% to 20%. The CDR3 runs to 14 residues. Trimming took 5 bases from V and 8 from J, leaving 13 bases between them. The germline V gene encodes CDR1 SNHLY and CDR2 FYNNEI. The specimen sequenced was memory CD8+ T cells sorted from blood. Subset specified: CD45RO+ cells pooled with CCR7-negative TemRA cells. V gene TRBV2 combines with J gene TRBJ1-6; D may be TRBD1 (6 bases). The receptor comes from a man between 18 and 35 years old in good health. The CDR3 sequence is CASSLTGYDSPLHF. CDR3 bases: TGTGCCAGCAGTCTGACAGGTTACGATTCACCCCTCCACTTT. The complete variable domain, with remaining parts taken from reference TRBV2 and TRBJ1-6, reads EPEVTQTPSHQVTQMGQEVILRCVPISNHLYFYWYRQILGQKVEFLVSFYNNEISEKSEIFDDQFSVERPDGSNFTLKIRSTKLEDSAMYFCASSLTGYDSPLHFGNGTRLTVT.